The 8 T cell receptor beta chains below come from one sample, sequenced in a study of blood T cells in healthy people across ages. PCR was performed a second time for about 7 to 11 cycles using a sample-barcoded 5' primer and a J-beta primer mix. TCRdb fed the 5' RACE reads into MiXCR, producing one record per CDR3 protein. Of about 670,000 distinct CDR3 sequences in the sample, about 43% were seen once. Sequencing was done on a sample of blood. These TCRs come from an elderly man in good health.

In this sample, this clonotype turned up a few times. The chain has TRBV18 and TRBJ2-7, with D possibly TRBD1 on 6 matching bases. Germline loops: CDR1 KGHSH, CDR2 LQKENI. The CDR3 totals 13 residues. V was pared by 3 bases and J by 2 bases, with 8 bases between. The CDR3 DNA reads TGTGCCAGCTCACCGGACAGAACCTACGAGCAGTACTTC. Its protein is CASSPDRTYEQYF. Combining the CDR3 with reference TRBV18 and TRBJ2-7 gives the whole variable domain NAGVMQNPRHLVRRRGQEARLRCSPMKGHSHVYWYRQLPEEGLKFMVYLQKENIIDESGMPKERFSAEFPKEGPSILRIQQVVRGDSAAYFCASSPDRTYEQYFGPGTRLTVT.

The chain employs TRBV5-1 and TRBJ2-1; D is tentatively TRBD1 or TRBD2 (6 bases each). Near its end, the DNA agrees better with TRBJ2-7, so the J call may be wrong. This CDR3 is built from 14 residues. The germline gives CDR1 SGHRS, CDR2 YFSETQ. CDR3 DNA sequence: TGCGCCAGCAGCGCTGGAGGGGGGTACAATGAGCAGTACTTC. It yields the protein CASSAGGGYNEQYF.

The J gene is TRBJ2-7, the V gene TRBV20-1, with no clear D. CDR1 is DFQATT, CDR2 SNEGSKA, per germline (reference sequence). V was shortened by 5 bases and J by 0 bases, with 14 bases between the two germline ends. This CDR3 is 14 amino acids long. CDR3 in DNA: TGCAGTGCTCATGCTCACAAGAGCTCCTACGAGCAGTACTTC. It translates to CSAHAHKSSYEQYF.

This rearrangement joins TRBV20-1 to TRBJ2-7; 12 nucleotides align to TRBD2. The CDR3 extends over 18 amino acids. After removal of 1 base from V and 0 bases from J, the junction contained 10 bases not matched to a gene. Germline CDR1 DFQATT, CDR2 SNEGSKA (reference sequence). The CDR3 nucleotides are TGCAGTGCTAGAGGGGGCTTGGGACTAGCGGGTAGCTCCTACGAGCAGTACTTC. Residues: CSARGGLGLAGSSYEQYF.

The chain has TRBV29-1 and TRBJ1-1, with D unclear. Trimming left V 2 bases short and J 2 bases short, with 15 bases between. This CDR3 comprises 15 residues. CDR1 is SQVTM, CDR2 ANQGSEA, per germline. The chain's CDR3 is CSVELGVAANTEAFF. In nucleotides, the CDR3 is TGCAGCGTTGAATTGGGTGTGGCTGCTAACACTGAAGCTTTCTTT.

V is TRBV7-2 and J is TRBJ2-5, with 10 bases lining up with TRBD1. Germline CDR1 and CDR2: SGHTA and FQGNSA. The CDR3 length is 14 residues. J gave up 4 bases and V 5 bases, and 4 bases lay outside the gene matches. This CDR3 reads CASSIRQGAETQYF. The CDR3 coding sequence is TGTGCCAGCAGCATCCGACAGGGGGCAGAGACCCAGTACTTC.

This clonotype turned up a few times. The rearrangement joins TRBV4-2 to TRBJ2-1; D might be TRBD2 (6 bases). The V gene's germline CDR1 is LGHNA and CDR2 YNFKEQ. The CDR3 runs 15 residues. With 1 base removed from V and 10 bases from J, the gap between germline ends came to 17 bases. The CDR3 sequence: CASSQAQVGGNEQFF. CDR3 bases: TGTGCCAGCAGCCAAGCTCAGGTTGGAGGGAACGAGCAGTTCTTC.

CDR3 bases: TGTGCCAGCTCACCAGGGGTTGGGAGGACTGAAGCTTTCTTT. Translating it yields CASSPGVGRTEAFF. The J gene is TRBJ1-1, the V gene TRBV18; D gene ambiguous. The CDR3 contains 14 residues. Trimming shortened V by 2 bases and J by 5 bases, and 12 bases separated the two germline ends. The V gene's germline CDR1 is KGHSH and CDR2 LQKENI.